This entry lists 6 T cell receptor beta chains sequenced from one sample in a study of vaccination effects on CD4 cells after COVID-19. Antigen-specific CD4+ T cells were first expanded with viral peptide pools by the ViraFEST assay and only then sequenced. The culture ran for about 10 days, and then CD4+ T cells were isolated. This individual tested PCR-positive for SARS-CoV-2 infection between March and December 2020. These receptors have no identified antigens. TCRdb's copy holds only in-frame clones and misses some; the assay was immunoSEQ multiplex PCR. Counted here are tens of thousands of clones, around 73% occurring once; the ten biggest clones make up over 15%. The source was CD4+ T cells from PBMCs cultured with HCoV-NL63 spike peptides, collected before COVID-19 vaccination. The receptors derive from a human donor who had a prior SARS-CoV-2 infection.

This chain uses TRBV2 with TRBJ2-1; D unclear. Germline V gene lookup returns CDR1 SNHLY and CDR2 FYNNEI. V lost 4 bases to trimming and J lost 9 bases, with 16 bases between them. This CDR3 comprises 14 residues. CDR3 sequence reads: CASSATLLAVEQFF. In nucleotides, the CDR3 is TGTGCCAGCAGTGCTACGTTACTGGCAGTTGAGCAGTTCTTC. The entire variable domain, with the rest obtained from reference TRBV2 and TRBJ2-1, is as follows: EPEVTQTPSHQVTQMGQEVILRCVPISNHLYFYWYRQILGQKVEFLVSFYNNEISEKSEIFDDQFSVERPDGSNFTLKIRSTKLEDSAMYFCASSATLLAVEQFFGPGTRLTVL.

The chain has TRBV2 and TRBJ2-5; D is unresolved. This CDR3 spans 13 amino acids. V lost 3 bases and J 3 bases, leaving 8 bases between the germline ends. Germline CDR1 reads SNHLY; CDR2 reads FYNNEI. In DNA, the CDR3 is TGTGCCAGCAGTGACCAAGTAAAAGAGACCCAGTACTTC. Its protein is CASSDQVKETQYF.

V gene TRBV6-2 or TRBV6-3 combines with J gene TRBJ1-5; 9 bases agree with TRBD1. V lost 5 bases to trimming and J lost 0 bases; unmatched junction nucleotides: 5. CDR3 size: 16 residues. In germline, CDR1 is MNHEY, CDR2 SVGEGT. The CDR3 DNA reads TGTGCCAGCAGTAGGGTACAGGGGGCTAGCAATCAGCCCCAGCATTTT. Translation gives CASSRVQGASNQPQHF.

This clone was seen once. The chain links TRBV11-1 to TRBJ1-6; possible D gene TRBD1, 5 bases. The V gene lost 7 bases and the J gene lost 6 bases, with 13 bases spanning the gap. The CDR3 has 14 residues. CDR1 and CDR2 from the germline V gene are SGHAT and FQDESV (reference sequence). CDR3 in DNA: TGTGCCAGCATCGGGGGGGAGGGTAATTCACCCCTCCACTTT. Translation gives CASIGGEGNSPLHF.

The table lists this clone with a few counts. This rearrangement joins TRBV2 to TRBJ1-3, with D uncertain. This CDR3 spans 16 amino acids. V lost 0 bases, J lost 0 bases, and 9 bases lay in between. Per germline, CDR1 SNHLY and CDR2 FYNNEI. The CDR3 protein is CASSEAGTYSGNTIYF. The DNA of the CDR3 is TGTGCCAGCAGTGAAGCGGGCACCTACTCTGGAAACACCATATATTTT.

A few counts support this clone. The genes are TRBV14 and TRBJ2-5; TRBD1 is a possible D gene (5 bases). Germline V gene data show CDR1 as SGHDN and CDR2 as FVKESK. The CDR3 extends over 15 amino acids. V was shortened by 1 base and J by 7 bases, with 16 bases between the two germline ends. CDR3 sequence (DNA): TGTGCCAGCAGCCAAGCAGGGCAGACATGGGGGACCCAGTACTTC. Its translation: CASSQAGQTWGTQYF. Drawing the rest from reference TRBV14 and TRBJ2-5, the complete variable domain is EAGVTQFPSHSVIEKGQTVTLRCDPISGHDNLYWYRRVMGKEIKFLLHFVKESKQDESGMPNNRFLAERTGGTYSTLKVQPAELEDSGVYFCASSQAGQTWGTQYFGPGTRLLVL.